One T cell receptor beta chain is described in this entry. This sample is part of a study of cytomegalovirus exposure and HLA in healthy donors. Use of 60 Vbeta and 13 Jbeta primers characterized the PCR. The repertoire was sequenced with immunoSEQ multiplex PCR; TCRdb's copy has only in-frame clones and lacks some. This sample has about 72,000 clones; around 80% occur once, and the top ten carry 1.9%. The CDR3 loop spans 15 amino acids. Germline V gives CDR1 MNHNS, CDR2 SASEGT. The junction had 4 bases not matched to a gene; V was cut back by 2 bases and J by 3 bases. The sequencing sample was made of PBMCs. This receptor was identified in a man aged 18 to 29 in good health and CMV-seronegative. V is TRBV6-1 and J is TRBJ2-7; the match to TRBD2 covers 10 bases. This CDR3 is CASSERSSGSYEQYF. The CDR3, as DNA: TGTGCCAGCAGTGAACGGTCTAGCGGGAGCTACGAGCAGTACTTC.